This record covers a single T cell receptor (beta chain). This clone was recorded once. No cognate antigen has been identified for it. No much larger clone is present one base from it, and per-base qualities are unavailable. One collaborating source in Seattle enrolled patients while the patients were actively infected and followed the patients over time throughout the course of disease. Collaborating institutions collected whole blood in K2EDTA tubes following their own protocols. For TCRbeta analysis, collaborator samples were shipped as frozen whole blood, as isolated PBMCs, or as DNA extracted from either sample type. The CDR3, cysteine through phenylalanine, is 13 amino acids long. The only DNA kept is the CDR3, 39 bases in frame from the first base. V is shortened by 5 bases, J by 2 bases, and the region joining them spans 10 bases. The data belong to a study of blood T cell repertoires in COVID-19 (dated by TCRdb to the early 2020s). Describing the broader study: Samples from collaborators originated in the United States, Italy and Spain and spanned both the acute and convalescent phases of COVID-19. Where available, HLA class I and class II types were obtained from metadata supplied by the sample provider rather than from assay-based typing. The material from the prospective study consisted of cDNA or gDNA derived from T cells, B-cell-depleted T cells, or PBMCs. The dataset comprised deeply sampled blood TCRbeta repertoires from subjects exposed to, actively infected with, or recovered from COVID-19. A freely available public database, intended as a resource for researchers studying the immune response to SARS-CoV-2, is where the repertoires were released. Sample metadata almost always included a de-identified subject ID, COVID-19 status, age in years and sex. The samples were drawn from the first 160 participants of the ongoing ImmuneRACE study and from over a thousand subjects provided by 6 global collaborators.

TCRbeta CDR3 regions were amplified from genomic DNA using the immunoSEQ Assay, a bias-controlled multiplex PCR. The paper's data handling went like this. Nucleated cell counts per sample were estimated from amplification of reference gene primers within the assay. To quantify the absolute abundance of each unique TCRbeta CDR3 rearrangement, sequence reads were collapsed and filtered. For each sample, productive Simpson clonality was calculated as the square root of Simpson's diversity index across productive rearrangements. The table comes from immuneACCESS by way of TCRdb, which keeps in-frame sequences with V and J called. Part of the clones is missing from these tables; in studies checked, under half for an unresolved V gene and the rest for unknown reasons. Clone size and V and J calls were adopted from that table, with D and trimming inferred from the DNA. In this sample the table shows approximately 200,000 clones, 84% of which occur a single time. The top ten clonotypes cover roughly 7.8% of the sample.

Study-wide conclusions, independent of this receptor: The amount of clinical and demographic metadata varied by source and participant and was provided uncurated.

This sequence originates from a woman older than 75 with COVID-19, enrolled during active disease. The rearranged segments are TRBV12-3 or TRBV12-4 and TRBJ2-7; the D gene is not confidently resolved. Sequenced: peripheral blood. The CDR3 corresponds to CASSSPPPYEQYF. The sequence in DNA is TGTGCCAGCAGTAGCCCACCTCCCTACGAGCAGTACTTC.